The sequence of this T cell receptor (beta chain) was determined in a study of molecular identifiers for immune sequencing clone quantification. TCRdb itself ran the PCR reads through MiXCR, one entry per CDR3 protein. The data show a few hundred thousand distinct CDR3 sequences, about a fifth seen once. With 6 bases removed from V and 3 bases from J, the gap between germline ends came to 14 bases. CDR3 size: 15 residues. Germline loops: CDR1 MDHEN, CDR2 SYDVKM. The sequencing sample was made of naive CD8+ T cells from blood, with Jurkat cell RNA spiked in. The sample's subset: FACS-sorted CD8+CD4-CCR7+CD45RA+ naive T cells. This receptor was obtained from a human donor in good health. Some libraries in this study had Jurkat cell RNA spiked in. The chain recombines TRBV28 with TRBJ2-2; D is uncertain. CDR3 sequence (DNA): TGTGCCAGCAGCACCATGGTTCACGACACCGGGGAGCTGTTTTTT. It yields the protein CASSTMVHDTGELFF.